This T cell receptor (beta chain) was profiled in a study of blood T cells in healthy people across ages. Through a sample-barcoded 5' primer and a J-beta primer mix, a second PCR was run for about 7 to 12 cycles. TCRdb re-called the 5' RACE reads through MiXCR, storing one row per CDR3 protein. The table lists some 860,000 distinct CDR3 sequences, approximately 53% of them singletons. Peripheral blood samples of about 10 milliliters were drawn from each donor. This clonotype was found many times. Trimming took 2 bases from V and 0 from J; bases not matched to a gene: 9. The CDR3 spans 17 residues. Germline lookup yields CDR1 DFQATT and CDR2 SNEGSKA (reference sequence).

The chain employs TRBV20-1 and TRBJ1-2, with 10 bases lining up with TRBD1. The origin of this receptor is a man in his forties or fifties in good health. Sequences were obtained from blood. This chain's CDR3 is CSARKPGQGIANYGYTF. For the CDR3, the DNA is TGCAGTGCTAGAAAACCGGGACAGGGGATAGCTAACTATGGCTACACCTTC.